This T cell receptor (beta chain) was found in a study of T cell responses to AZD1222 COVID-19 vaccine. About the research overall: Analysis merged second doses at about 4 or about 12 weeks. Whole-study results and caveats: Repertoires in all cases were sampled only once the peak T cell response had passed.

The data were produced by immunoSEQ multiplex PCR, yet TCRdb's version contains in-frame clones alone and is incomplete. The sample has tens of thousands of clones, over 85% seen once. The CDR3 is made up of 15 amino acids. Trimming cost V 2 bases and J 6 bases; bases outside gene matches: 5. Germline values: CDR1 ENHRY, CDR2 SYGVKD. A note on this clone: Its cognate antigen is unknown.

The material was peripheral blood, obtained on day 0 of AZD1222 vaccination. The genes are TRBV10-3 and TRBJ2-7; TRBD1 agrees at 12 bases. The receptor comes from an adult in good health. In DNA form, the CDR3 reads TGTGCCATCAGTGAGGGGACAGGGGGCCAAATCGAGCAGTACTTC. This translates into CAISEGTGGQIEQYF.